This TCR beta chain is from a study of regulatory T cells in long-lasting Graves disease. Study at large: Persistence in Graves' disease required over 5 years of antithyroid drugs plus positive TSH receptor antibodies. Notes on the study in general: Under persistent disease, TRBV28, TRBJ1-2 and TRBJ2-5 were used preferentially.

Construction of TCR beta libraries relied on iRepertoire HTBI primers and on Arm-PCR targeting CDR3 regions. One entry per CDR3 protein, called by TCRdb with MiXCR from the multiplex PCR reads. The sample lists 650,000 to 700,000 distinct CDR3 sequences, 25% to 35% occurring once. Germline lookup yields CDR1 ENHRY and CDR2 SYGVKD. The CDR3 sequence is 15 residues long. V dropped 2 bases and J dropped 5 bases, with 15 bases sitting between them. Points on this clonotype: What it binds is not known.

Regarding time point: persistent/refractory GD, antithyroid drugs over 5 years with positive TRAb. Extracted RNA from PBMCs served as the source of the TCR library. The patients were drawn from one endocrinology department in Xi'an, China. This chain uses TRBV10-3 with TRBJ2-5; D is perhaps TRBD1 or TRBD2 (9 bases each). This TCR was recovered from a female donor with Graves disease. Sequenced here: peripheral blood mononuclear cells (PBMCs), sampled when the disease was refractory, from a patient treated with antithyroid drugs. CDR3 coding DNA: TGTGCCATCAGTGAGGCTAGCGGGACAGGGGAGACCCAGTACTTC. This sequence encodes CAISEASGTGETQYF.